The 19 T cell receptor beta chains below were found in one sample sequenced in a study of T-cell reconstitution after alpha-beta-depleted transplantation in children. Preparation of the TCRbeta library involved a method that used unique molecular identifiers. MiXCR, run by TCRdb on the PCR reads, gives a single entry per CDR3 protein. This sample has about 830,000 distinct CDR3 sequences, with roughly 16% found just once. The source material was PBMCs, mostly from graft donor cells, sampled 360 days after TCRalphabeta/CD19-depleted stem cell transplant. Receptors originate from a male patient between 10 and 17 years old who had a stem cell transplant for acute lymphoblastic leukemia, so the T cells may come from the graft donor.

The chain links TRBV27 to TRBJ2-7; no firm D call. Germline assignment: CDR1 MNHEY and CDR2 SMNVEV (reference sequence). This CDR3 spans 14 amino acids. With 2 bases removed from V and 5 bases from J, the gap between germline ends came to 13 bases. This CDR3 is CASSLTHPKDEQYF. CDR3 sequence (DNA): TGTGCCAGCAGTTTAACTCATCCTAAGGACGAGCAGTACTTC.

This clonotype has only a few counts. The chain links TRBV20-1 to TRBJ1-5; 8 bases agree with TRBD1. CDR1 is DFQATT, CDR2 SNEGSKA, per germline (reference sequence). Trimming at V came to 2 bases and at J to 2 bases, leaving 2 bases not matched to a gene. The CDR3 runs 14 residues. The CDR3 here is CSARQTGGNQPQHF. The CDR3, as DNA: TGCAGTGCTAGACAGACAGGGGGCAATCAGCCCCAGCATTTT.

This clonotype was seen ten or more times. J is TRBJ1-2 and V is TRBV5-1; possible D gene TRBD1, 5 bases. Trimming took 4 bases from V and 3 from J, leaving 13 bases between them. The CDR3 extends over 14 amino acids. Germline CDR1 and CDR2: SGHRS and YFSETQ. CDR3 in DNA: TGCGCCAGCAGCGGGGCAGATGGATACTATGGCTACACCTTC. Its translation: CASSGADGYYGYTF. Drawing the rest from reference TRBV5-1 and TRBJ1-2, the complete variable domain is KAGVTQTPRYLIKTRGQQVTLSCSPISGHRSVSWYQQTPGQGLQFLFEYFSETQRNKGNFPGRFSGRQFSNSRSEMNVSTLELGDSALYLCASSGADGYYGYTFGSGTRLTVV.

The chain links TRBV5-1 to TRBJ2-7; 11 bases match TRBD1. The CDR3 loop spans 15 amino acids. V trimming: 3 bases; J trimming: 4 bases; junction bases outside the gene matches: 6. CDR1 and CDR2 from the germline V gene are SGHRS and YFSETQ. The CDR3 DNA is TGCGCCAGCAGCTATCGGGACAGGGGGGCGTACGAGCAGTACTTC. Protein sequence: CASSYRDRGAYEQYF. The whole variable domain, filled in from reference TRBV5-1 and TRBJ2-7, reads KAGVTQTPRYLIKTRGQQVTLSCSPISGHRSVSWYQQTPGQGLQFLFEYFSETQRNKGNFPGRFSGRQFSNSRSEMNVSTLELGDSALYLCASSYRDRGAYEQYFGPGTRLTVT.

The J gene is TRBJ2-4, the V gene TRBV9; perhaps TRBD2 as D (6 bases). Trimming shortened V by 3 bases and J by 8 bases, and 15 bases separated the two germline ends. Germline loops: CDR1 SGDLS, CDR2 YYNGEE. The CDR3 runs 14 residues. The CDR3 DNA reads TGTGCCAGCAGCGCACGACGGGGGAGTGACATTCAGTACTTC. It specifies CASSARRGSDIQYF.

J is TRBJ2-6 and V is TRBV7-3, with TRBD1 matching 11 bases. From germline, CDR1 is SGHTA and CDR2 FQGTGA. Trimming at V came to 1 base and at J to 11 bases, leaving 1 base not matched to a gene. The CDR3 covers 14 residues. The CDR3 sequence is CASSLRDRGDVLTF. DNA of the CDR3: TGTGCCAGCAGCTTAAGGGACAGGGGGGACGTCCTGACTTTC. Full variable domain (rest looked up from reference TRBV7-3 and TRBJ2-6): GAGVSQTPSNKVTEKGKYVELRCDPISGHTALYWYRQSLGQGPEFLIYFQGTGAADDSGLPNDRFFAVRPEGSVSTLKIQRTERGDSAVYLCASSLRDRGDVLTFGAGSRLTVL.

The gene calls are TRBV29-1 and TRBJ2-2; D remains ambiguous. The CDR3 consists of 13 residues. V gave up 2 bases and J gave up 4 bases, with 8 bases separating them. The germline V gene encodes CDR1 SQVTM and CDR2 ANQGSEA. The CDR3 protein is CSVEQGFTGELFF. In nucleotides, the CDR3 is TGCAGCGTTGAACAAGGGTTCACCGGGGAGCTGTTTTTT.

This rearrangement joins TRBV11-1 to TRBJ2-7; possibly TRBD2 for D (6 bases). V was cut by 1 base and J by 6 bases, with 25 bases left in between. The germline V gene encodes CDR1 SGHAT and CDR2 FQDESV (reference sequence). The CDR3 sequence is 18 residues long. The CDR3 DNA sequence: TGTGCCAGCAGCTTAGGGCAGGTGGGTCTAGCGTATCCCACCGAGCAGTACTTC. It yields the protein CASSLGQVGLAYPTEQYF.

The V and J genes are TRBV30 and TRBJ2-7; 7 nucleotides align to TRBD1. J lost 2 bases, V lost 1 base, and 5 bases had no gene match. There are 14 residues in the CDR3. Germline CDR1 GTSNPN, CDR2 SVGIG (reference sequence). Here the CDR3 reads CAWSEVGQTYEQYF. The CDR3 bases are TGTGCCTGGAGTGAGGTGGGACAGACCTACGAGCAGTACTTC.

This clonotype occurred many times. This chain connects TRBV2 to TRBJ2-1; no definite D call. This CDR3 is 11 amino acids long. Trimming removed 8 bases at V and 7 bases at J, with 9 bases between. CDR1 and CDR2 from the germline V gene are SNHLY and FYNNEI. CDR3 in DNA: TGTGCCAGCCAAAGCTGGAATGAGCAGTTCTTC. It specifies CASQSWNEQFF.

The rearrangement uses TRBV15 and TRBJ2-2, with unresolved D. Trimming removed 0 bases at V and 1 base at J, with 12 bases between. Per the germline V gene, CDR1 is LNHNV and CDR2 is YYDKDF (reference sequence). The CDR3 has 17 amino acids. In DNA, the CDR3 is TGTGCCACCAGCAGAGATCTCGTCGCCGAGAACACCGGGGAGCTGTTTTTT. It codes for CATSRDLVAENTGELFF.

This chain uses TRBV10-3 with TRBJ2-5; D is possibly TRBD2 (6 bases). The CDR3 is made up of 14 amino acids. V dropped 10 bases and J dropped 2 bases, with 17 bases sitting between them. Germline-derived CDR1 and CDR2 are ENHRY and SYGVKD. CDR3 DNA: TGTGCCACCTCTGAGGGACTGATACAAGAGACCCAGTACTTC. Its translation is CATSEGLIQETQYF.

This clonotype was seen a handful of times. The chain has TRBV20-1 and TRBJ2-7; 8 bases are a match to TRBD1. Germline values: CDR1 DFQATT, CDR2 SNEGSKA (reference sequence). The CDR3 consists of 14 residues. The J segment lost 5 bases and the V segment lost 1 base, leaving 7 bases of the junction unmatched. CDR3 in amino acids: CSARVRTGIHEQYF. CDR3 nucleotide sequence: TGCAGTGCTAGAGTCCGGACAGGGATCCACGAGCAGTACTTC.

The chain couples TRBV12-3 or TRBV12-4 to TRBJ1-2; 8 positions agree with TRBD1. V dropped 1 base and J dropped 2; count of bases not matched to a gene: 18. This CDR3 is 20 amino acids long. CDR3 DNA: TGTGCCAGCAGTTTAGGAACCTACAGGGGGTTGGTCGTGGGCAACTATGGCTACACCTTC. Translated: CASSLGTYRGLVVGNYGYTF.

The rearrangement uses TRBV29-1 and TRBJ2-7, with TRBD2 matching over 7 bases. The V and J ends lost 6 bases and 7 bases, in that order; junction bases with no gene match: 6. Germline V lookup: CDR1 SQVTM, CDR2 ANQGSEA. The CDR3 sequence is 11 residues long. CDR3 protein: CSVRLAREQYF. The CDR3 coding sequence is TGCAGCGTCCGACTAGCCCGGGAGCAGTACTTC.

This CDR3 reads CASSSQPSGNTIYF. CDR3 nucleotide sequence: TGTGCCAGCAGTTCTCAACCCTCTGGAAACACCATATATTTT. This chain uses TRBV28 with TRBJ1-3; unclear D gene. CDR1 MDHEN and CDR2 SYDVKM come from the germline V gene. This CDR3 has 14 amino acids. V shed 4 bases and J shed 0 bases, with 7 bases lying between them. Using reference TRBV28 and TRBJ1-3 for the parts outside the CDR3, the full variable domain is DVKVTQSSRYLVKRTGEKVFLECVQDMDHENMFWYRQDPGLGLRLIYFSYDVKMKEKGDIPEGYSVSREKKERFSLILESASTNQTSMYLCASSSQPSGNTIYFGEGSWLTVV.

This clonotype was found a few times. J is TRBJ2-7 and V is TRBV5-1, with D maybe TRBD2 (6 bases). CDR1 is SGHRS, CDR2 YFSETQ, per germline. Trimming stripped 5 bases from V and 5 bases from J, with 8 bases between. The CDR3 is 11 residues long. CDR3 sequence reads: CASRGRHEQYF. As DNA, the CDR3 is TGCGCCAGCAGAGGGAGGCACGAGCAGTACTTC.

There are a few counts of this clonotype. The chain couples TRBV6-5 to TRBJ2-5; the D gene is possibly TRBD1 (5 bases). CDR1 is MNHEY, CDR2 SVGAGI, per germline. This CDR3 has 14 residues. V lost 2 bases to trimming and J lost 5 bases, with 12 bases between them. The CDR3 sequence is CASSYVGAGETQYF. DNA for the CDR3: TGTGCCAGCAGTTACGTTGGGGCTGGGGAGACCCAGTACTTC.

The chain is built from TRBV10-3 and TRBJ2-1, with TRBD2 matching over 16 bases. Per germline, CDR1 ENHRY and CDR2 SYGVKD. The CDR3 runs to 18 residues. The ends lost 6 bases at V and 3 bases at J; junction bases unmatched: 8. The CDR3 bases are TGTGCCATCAGAGGGACTAGCGGGAGGGTAACTCTCTACAATGAGCAGTTCTTC. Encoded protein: CAIRGTSGRVTLYNEQFF.